This record covers a single TCR beta chain. How the authors handled the data: Reference gene primer amplification gave estimated nucleated cell counts. The table came from immunoSEQ multiplex PCR; TCRdb's copy has only in-frame clones and leaves some out. D and trimming were read from the DNA, whereas the V and J calls and clone size are those reported in that table. The repertoire holds about 300,000 clones, around 90% seen once, with about 9.8% in the top ten. This CDR3 spans 12 amino acids. Germline V lookup: CDR1 SNHLY, CDR2 FYNNEI. J was trimmed by 2 bases and V by 8 bases; bases with no gene match: 2. The data stem from a study of blood T cell repertoires in COVID-19. Study-level information: Whether acute or convalescent, the COVID-19 samples came from the United States, Italy and Spain. Sources were T cells, B-cell-depleted T cells, or PBMCs; the material itself was cDNA or gDNA.

The sequenced sample consisted of peripheral blood. V is TRBV2 and J is TRBJ1-1; 7 bases are shared with TRBD1. This clonotype was sampled from a man aged 18 to 35 with active or convalescent COVID-19. The CDR3 DNA is TGTGCCAGCCGACAGGGTAACACTGAAGCTTTCTTT. It encodes CASRQGNTEAFF.